Given below is one T cell receptor beta chain in context. The antigen remains unidentified. It was with random hexamers that roughly 0.5 to 1 ug RNA was reverse transcribed. The authors amplified TCR beta CDR3 across 54 Vbeta and 13 Jbeta using immunoSEQ multiplex PCR. TCRdb redid the calling of the immunoSEQ multiplex PCR reads with MiXCR, one entry per CDR3 protein. Of roughly 200,000 distinct CDR3 sequences in the sample, 85% to 95% are singletons; the top ten hold 0.099%. The germline gives CDR1 KGHSH, CDR2 LQKENI. This CDR3 has 16 residues. V lost 5 bases and J lost 7; bases outside the gene matches: 12. These data originate in a study of CD8 T cells in Susac syndrome. Study results and caveats: No clonal expansion appeared among CD4+ T cells in Susac patients.

The CD8+ and CD4+ T cells were isolated magnetically using a negative isolation approach, whereas the TEMRA cells were enriched by FACS. The clonotype originates from a human donor with Susac syndrome. Input material: CD4+ T cells from PBMCs. The chain couples TRBV18 to TRBJ1-5; 9 positions agree with TRBD1. CDR3 sequence: CASSTGGQGTGQPQHF. In nucleotides, the CDR3 is TGTGCCAGCTCAACCGGGGGACAGGGCACGGGGCAGCCCCAGCATTTT. The whole variable domain, filled in from reference TRBV18 and TRBJ1-5, reads NAGVMQNPRHLVRRRGQEARLRCSPMKGHSHVYWYRQLPEEGLKFMVYLQKENIIDESGMPKERFSAEFPKEGPSILRIQQVVRGDSAAYFCASSTGGQGTGQPQHFGDGTRLSIL.